This T cell receptor (beta chain) was retrieved from a study of CD8+CD57+ T cells in acquired aplastic anemia. Study summary: Yields of DNA that came from sorted CD4+ and CD8+ cells averaged around 3 ug.

Study-wide findings and caveats: Almost 30 shared CD8+ CDR3s appeared highly expressed within patients' immunodominant clones. For CD8+ Simpson's diversity, patients and controls showed no significant difference.

Genomic DNA served as template for TCR beta VDJ and CDR3 profiling. TCRdb re-derived calls from the reads in MiXCR, one entry per CDR3 protein. The repertoire holds 60,000 to 75,000 distinct CDR3 sequences, with roughly 54% as singletons. Trimming left V 5 bases short and J 2 bases short, with 17 bases between. The germline V gene has CDR1 SGHVS and CDR2 FQNEAQ. The CDR3 contains 16 residues. This clonotype has at least ten counts. Its antigen is not known. The clonotype originates from a human donor in good health, serving as a control. The sequencing input was sorted CD4+, CD8+, or CD8+CD57+ T cells (not recorded which) from PBMCs. V and J are TRBV7-8 and TRBJ2-3; D is possibly TRBD1 or TRBD2 (6 bases each). The DNA for the CDR3 is TGTGCCAGCAGCCCCTTGGGGGGACAAGTCACAGATACGCAGTATTTT. This sequence encodes CASSPLGGQVTDTQYF. Complete variable domain (other parts from reference TRBV7-8 and TRBJ2-3): GAGVSQSPRYKVAKRGQDVALRCDPISGHVSLFWYQQALGQGPEFLTYFQNEAQLDKSGLPSDRFFAERPEGSVSTLKIQRTQQEDSAVYLCASSPLGGQVTDTQYFGPGTRLTVL.